This T cell receptor beta chain was captured in a study of T cells in tuberculosis. Study outcomes and limitations: The TCR-beta difference was not significant; alpha differences partly reflected length.

The assay was immunoSEQ multiplex PCR, and TCRdb's table has in-frame clones only and misses some. The sample lists approximately 20,000 clones, roughly 97% occurring once. Remarks on this clone: Its antigen is as yet unknown.

The CDR3 is 17 amino acids. Germline V gene sequence: CDR1 MGHRA, CDR2 YSYEKL. V was pared by 0 bases and J by 2 bases, with 8 bases of the junction left unmatched. The sequence came from a donor between 10 and 35 years old with latent tuberculosis or without tuberculosis infection. The sequenced sample consisted of PBMCs. The chain combines TRBV4-1 with TRBJ2-7; 9 nucleotides line up with TRBD1. CDR3 coding DNA: TGCGCCAGCAGCCAAGATCTCCGGGACAGGGAAACCTACGAGCAGTACTTC. Its protein product is CASSQDLRDRETYEQYF.